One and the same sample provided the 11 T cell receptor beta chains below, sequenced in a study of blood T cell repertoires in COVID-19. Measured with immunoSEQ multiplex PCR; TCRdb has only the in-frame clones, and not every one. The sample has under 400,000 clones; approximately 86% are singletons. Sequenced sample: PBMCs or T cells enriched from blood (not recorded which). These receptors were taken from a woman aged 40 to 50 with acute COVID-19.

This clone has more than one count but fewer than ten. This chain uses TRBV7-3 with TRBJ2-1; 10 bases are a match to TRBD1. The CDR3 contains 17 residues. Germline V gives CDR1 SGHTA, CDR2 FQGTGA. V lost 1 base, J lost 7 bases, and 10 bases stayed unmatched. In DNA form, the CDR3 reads TGTGCCAGCAGCTTAATTAGCGGACAGGGGGGTTGGAATGAGCAGTTCTTC. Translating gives CASSLISGQGGWNEQFF.

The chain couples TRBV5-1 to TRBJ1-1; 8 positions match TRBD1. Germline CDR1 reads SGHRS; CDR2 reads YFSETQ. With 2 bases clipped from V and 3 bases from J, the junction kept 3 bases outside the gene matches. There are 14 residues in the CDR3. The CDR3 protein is CASSFGQGYTEAFF. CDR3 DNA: TGCGCCAGCAGCTTCGGACAGGGATACACTGAAGCTTTCTTT.

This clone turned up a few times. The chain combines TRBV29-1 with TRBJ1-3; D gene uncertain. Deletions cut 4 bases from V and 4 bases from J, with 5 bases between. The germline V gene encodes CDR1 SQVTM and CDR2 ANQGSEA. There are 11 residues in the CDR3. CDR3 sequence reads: CSVVQGNTIYF. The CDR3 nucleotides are TGCAGCGTTGTTCAGGGAAACACCATATATTTT.

CDR3 in DNA: TGTGCCAGCAGCTTAGAGGGGGTCGACAGGGCTAACTATGGCTACACCTTC. Amino acid sequence: CASSLEGVDRANYGYTF. The rearrangement links TRBV7-2 to TRBJ1-2; TRBD1 matches 7 bases. J was trimmed by 0 bases and V by 1 base; bases with no gene match: 8. The CDR3 sequence is 17 residues long. The germline CDR1 and CDR2 sequences are SGHTA and FQGNSA.

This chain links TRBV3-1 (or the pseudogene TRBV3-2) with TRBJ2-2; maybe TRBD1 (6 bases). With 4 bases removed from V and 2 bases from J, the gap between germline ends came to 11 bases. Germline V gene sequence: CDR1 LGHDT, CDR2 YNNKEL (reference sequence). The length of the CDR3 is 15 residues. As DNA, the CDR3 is TGTGCCAGCAGCCCCCCCGGGACAAACACCGGGGAGCTGTTTTTT. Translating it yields CASSPPGTNTGELFF.

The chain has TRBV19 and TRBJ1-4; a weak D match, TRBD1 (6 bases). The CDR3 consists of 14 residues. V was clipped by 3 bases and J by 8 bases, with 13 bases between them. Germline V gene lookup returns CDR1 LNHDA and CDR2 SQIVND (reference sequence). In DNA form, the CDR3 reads TGTGCCAGTAGTATTAGCAGGGGAAGGGAAAAACTGTTTTTT. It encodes CASSISRGREKLFF.

CDR3 nucleotide sequence: TGTGCCAGCAGCTTATCGGGACTAGGAGGACACGAGCAGTACTTC. Residues: CASSLSGLGGHEQYF. The chain is built from TRBV5-4 and TRBJ2-7, with 8 positions matching TRBD2. The CDR3 length is 15 residues. V lost 2 bases to trimming and J lost 5 bases; unmatched junction nucleotides: 9. Germline V CDR1 and CDR2: SGHNT, YYREEE (reference sequence). Full variable domain (missing parts from reference TRBV5-4 and TRBJ2-7): ETGVTQSPTHLIKTRGQQVTLRCSSQSGHNTVSWYQQALGQGPQFIFQYYREEENGRGNFPPRFSGLQFPNYSSELNVNALELDDSALYLCASSLSGLGGHEQYFGPGTRLTVT.

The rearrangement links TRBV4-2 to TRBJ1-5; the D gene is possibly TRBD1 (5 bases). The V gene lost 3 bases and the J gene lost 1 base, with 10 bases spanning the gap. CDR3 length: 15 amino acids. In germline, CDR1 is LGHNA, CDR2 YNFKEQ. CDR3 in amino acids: CASSQEGVSNQPQHF. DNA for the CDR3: TGTGCCAGCAGCCAGGAAGGGGTAAGCAATCAGCCCCAGCATTTT.

CDR3 sequence (DNA): TGTGCCAGCAGCCAGGGGACAGGGATGAGTGAAAAACTGTTTTTT. Protein sequence: CASSQGTGMSEKLFF. The chain couples TRBV28 to TRBJ1-4, with 9 bases lining up with TRBD1. V lost 6 bases to trimming and J lost 7 bases; unmatched junction nucleotides: 9. The germline V gene has CDR1 MDHEN and CDR2 SYDVKM. The length of the CDR3 is 15 residues.

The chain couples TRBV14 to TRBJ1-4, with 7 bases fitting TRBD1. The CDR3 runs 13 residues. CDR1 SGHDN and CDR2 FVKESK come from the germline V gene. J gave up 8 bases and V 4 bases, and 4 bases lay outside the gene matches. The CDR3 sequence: CASSRGTAEKLFF. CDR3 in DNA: TGTGCCAGCAGCCGGGGGACAGCGGAAAAACTGTTTTTT. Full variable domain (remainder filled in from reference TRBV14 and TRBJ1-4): EAGVTQFPSHSVIEKGQTVTLRCDPISGHDNLYWYRRVMGKEIKFLLHFVKESKQDESGMPNNRFLAERTGGTYSTLKVQPAELEDSGVYFCASSRGTAEKLFFGSGTQLSVL.

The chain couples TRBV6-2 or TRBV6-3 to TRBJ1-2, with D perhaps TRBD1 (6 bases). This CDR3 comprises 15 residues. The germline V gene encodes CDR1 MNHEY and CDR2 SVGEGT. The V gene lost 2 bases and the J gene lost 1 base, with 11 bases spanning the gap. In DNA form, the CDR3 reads TGTGCCAGCAGTTACGCAGGGGACCTTAACTATGGCTACACCTTC. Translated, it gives CASSYAGDLNYGYTF.